The rows below give T cell receptor beta chains drawn from one sample of a study of T cells in Graves' hyperthyroidism and ophthalmopathy. TCRdb reprocessed the multiplex PCR reads via MiXCR and lists one record per CDR3 protein. The data contain around 500,000 distinct CDR3 sequences, around 15% of them singletons. What was sequenced was blood. Source of these receptors: a woman under 30 with Graves' hyperthyroidism. Both conserved end residues are part of each CDR3. The D gene is left open where the match is weak.

cdr3_aa	v_call	j_call	d_call
CSASRTGGGSTEAFF	TRBV20-1	TRBJ1-1	TRBD1
CASSHLANEQFF	TRBV27	TRBJ2-1	NA
CSALSAVYGSPLHF	TRBV20-1	TRBJ1-6	NA
CASSATGTSKAFF	TRBV11-3	TRBJ1-1	NA
CANSPVENTEAFF	TRBV18	TRBJ1-1	NA
CASSSLPRTGGSYEQYF	TRBV7-2	TRBJ2-7	TRBD1
CASSQTTGLAAMETQYF	TRBV11-3	TRBJ2-5	TRBD2
CASRQDRDYGYTF	TRBV27	TRBJ1-2	TRBD1
CASRQTSSYEQYF	TRBV12-3/TRBV12-4	TRBJ2-7	NA
CASSLGTAPYNEQFF	TRBV12-3/TRBV12-4	TRBJ2-1	NA
CASIPILWLWGGGAFF	TRBV28	TRBJ1-1	NA
CASRGLASYEQYF	TRBV7-2	TRBJ2-7	NA
CASSEVGGSRAFF	TRBV10-1	TRBJ1-1	TRBD1
CASSDWTSGSTDTQYF	TRBV25-1	TRBJ2-3	TRBD2